This T cell receptor (beta chain) was observed in a study of shared clonotypes between healthy human individuals. Across the whole study: Aged between 18 and 49, the donors were a couple of women and a few men.

With respect to this clone: Its specificity is unknown.

Germline-derived CDR1 and CDR2 are SGHNT and YYREEE (reference sequence). The CDR3 has 18 residues. After removal of 4 bases from V and 2 bases from J, the junction contained 11 bases not matched to a gene. The authors loaded about 200 ng DNA, 28,000 or so T cell genomes, into sorted-subset replicate PCRs. Sequencing was performed with immunoSEQ multiplex PCR; in TCRdb, only in-frame clones are kept and a portion is missing. This sample has over 2 million clones, with around 95% found just once. Study-wide results and limits: Memory subsets generally showed smaller estimated richness than naive subsets did. Depth was large, yet rarefaction showed that sorted-subset sequencing was incomplete.

The TCR comes from a man in his late teens or twenties in good health. The genes are TRBV5-4 and TRBJ2-3; 12 nucleotides agree with TRBD2. The sample consisted of naive CD4+ T cells sorted from blood. The sample's subset: CD45RA+ positively selected. The CDR3 protein is CASSGRTSGAATTDTQYF. The DNA for the CDR3 is TGTGCCAGCAGCGGCCGGACTAGCGGGGCTGCGACCACAGATACGCAGTATTTT.